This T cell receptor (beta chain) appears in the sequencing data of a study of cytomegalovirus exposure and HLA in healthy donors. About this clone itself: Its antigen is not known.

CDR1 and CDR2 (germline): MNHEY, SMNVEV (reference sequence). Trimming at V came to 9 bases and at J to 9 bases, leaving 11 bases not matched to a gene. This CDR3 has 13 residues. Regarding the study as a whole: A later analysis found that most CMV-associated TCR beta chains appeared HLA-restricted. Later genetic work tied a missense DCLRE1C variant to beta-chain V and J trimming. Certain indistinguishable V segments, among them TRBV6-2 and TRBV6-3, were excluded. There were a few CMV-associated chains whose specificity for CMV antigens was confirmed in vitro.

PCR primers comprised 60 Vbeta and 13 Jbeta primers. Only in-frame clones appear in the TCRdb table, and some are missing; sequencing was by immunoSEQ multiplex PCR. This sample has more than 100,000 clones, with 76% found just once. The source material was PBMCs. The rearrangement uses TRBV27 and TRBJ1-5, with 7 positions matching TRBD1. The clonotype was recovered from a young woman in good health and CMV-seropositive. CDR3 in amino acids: CASSGTVFLPQHF. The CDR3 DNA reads TGTGCCAGTTCCGGGACAGTCTTTCTGCCCCAGCATTTT.